The present T cell receptor (beta chain) was sequenced within a study of T cell changes during pregnancy in multiple sclerosis. The data were produced by immunoSEQ multiplex PCR, yet TCRdb's version contains in-frame clones alone and is incomplete. The table has under 150,000 clones, around 97% seen once. J lost 1 base, V lost 4 bases, and 5 bases had no gene match. Germline assignment: CDR1 SGHNT and CDR2 YYREEE (reference sequence). This CDR3 is 16 amino acids long. The source of this sequence is a female donor with multiple sclerosis, enrolled in a pregnancy study. The rearrangement links TRBV5-4 to TRBJ2-6; TRBD2 aligns across 7 bases. Sequencing was performed on peripheral blood, taken after pregnancy. The CDR3 loop is CASSPGGSSGANVLTF. The DNA of the CDR3 is TGTGCCAGCAGCCCGGGGGGTAGTTCTGGGGCCAACGTCCTGACTTTC.